This section outlines one T cell receptor (beta chain) sequence together with its context. The data were obtained in a study of Ad26.COV2.S vaccination and SARS-CoV-2 variants. As for treatment: about 20 received Ad26.COV2.S at low or high dose, single or two shots; about 5 received placebo; per-sample allocation not given. At day 63 after the first vaccine or placebo injection, samples were drawn. Germline V gene sequence: CDR1 SEHNR, CDR2 FQNEAQ (reference sequence). This CDR3 is 15 amino acids long. The V gene lost 2 bases and the J gene lost 2 bases, with 12 bases spanning the gap. TCRdb keeps only in-frame clones here, not all; method: immunoSEQ multiplex PCR. The table shows approximately 420,000 clones, with roughly 90% occurring only once.

The gene calls are TRBV7-9 and TRBJ2-5; tentatively, D is TRBD1 (6 bases). The sequencing here drew on peripheral blood, taken in a trial of Ad26.COV2.S vaccine versus placebo. This receptor was obtained from a person between 18 and 65 years old who received the Ad26.COV2.S COVID-19 vaccine or a placebo. The CDR3 nucleotides read TGTGCCAGCAGCTTAAGCGGCAGGGGACAAGAGACCCAGTACTTC. Translating it yields CASSLSGRGQETQYF.